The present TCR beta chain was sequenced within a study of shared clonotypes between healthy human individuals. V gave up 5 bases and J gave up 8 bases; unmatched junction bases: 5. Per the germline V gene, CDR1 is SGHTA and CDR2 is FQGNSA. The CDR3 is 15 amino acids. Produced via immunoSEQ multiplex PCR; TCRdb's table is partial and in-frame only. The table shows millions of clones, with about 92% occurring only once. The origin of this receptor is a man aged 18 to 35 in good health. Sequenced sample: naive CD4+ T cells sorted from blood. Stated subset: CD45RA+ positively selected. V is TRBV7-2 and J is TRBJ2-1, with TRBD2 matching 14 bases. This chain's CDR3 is CASSVGLAGAYEQFF. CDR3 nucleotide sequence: TGTGCCAGCAGCGTGGGACTAGCGGGAGCATATGAGCAGTTCTTC.